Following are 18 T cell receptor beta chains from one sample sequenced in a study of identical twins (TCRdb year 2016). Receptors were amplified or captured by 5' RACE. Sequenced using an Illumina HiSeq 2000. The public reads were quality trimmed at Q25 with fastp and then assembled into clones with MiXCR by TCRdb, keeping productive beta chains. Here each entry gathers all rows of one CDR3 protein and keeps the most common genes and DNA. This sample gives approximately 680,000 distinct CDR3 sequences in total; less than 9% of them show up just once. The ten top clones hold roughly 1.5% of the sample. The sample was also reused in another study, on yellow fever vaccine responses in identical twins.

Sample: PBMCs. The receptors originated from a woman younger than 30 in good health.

CDR3 sequence (DNA): TGCAGTGCTAGGCGGGGCTCGGCGGACTATGGCTACACCTTC. It is translated as CSARRGSADYGYTF. The V gene is TRBV20-1, the J gene TRBJ1-2, with D possibly being TRBD1 (5 bases). CDR3 length: 14 residues. Germline-derived CDR1 and CDR2 are DFQATT and SNEGSKA (reference sequence). Trimming removed 3 bases at V and 3 bases at J, with 14 bases between.

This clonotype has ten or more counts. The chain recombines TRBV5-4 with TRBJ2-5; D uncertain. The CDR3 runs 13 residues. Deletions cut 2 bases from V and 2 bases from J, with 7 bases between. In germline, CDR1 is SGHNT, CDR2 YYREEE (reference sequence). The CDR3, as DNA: TGTGCCAGCAGCTTCGAGACTCAAGAGACCCAGTACTTC. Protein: CASSFETQETQYF.

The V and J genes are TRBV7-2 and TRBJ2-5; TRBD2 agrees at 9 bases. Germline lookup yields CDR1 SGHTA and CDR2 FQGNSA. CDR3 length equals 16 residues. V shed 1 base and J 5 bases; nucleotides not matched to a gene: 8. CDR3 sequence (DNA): TGTGCCAGCAGCTTAGGATCGCCTAGCGGGGAGGAGACCCAGTACTTC. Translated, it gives CASSLGSPSGEETQYF.

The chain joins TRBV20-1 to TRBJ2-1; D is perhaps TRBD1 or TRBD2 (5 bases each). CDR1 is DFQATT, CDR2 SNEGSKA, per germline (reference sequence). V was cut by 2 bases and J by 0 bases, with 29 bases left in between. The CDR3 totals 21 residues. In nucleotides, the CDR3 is TGCAGTGCTAGACCTGGGGGACGCCTTCGGGCGCCTGGGAGCTCCTACAATGAGCAGTTCTTC. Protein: CSARPGGRLRAPGSSYNEQFF.

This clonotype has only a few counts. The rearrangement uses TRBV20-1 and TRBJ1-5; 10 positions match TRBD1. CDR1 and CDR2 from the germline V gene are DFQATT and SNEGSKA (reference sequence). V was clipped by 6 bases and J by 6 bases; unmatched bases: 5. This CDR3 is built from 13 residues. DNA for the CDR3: TGCAGTGCAAGACAGGGGGCTAGTCAGCCCCAGCATTTT. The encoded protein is CSARQGASQPQHF.

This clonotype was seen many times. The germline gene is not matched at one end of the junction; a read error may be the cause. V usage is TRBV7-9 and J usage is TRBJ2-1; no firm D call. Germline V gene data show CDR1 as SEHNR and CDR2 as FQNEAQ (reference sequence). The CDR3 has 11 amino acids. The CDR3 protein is CASSLALRNGF. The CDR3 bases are TGTGCCAGCAGCTTAGCGCTTAGGAACGGGTTT. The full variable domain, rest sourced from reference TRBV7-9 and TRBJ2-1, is DTGVSQNPRHKITKRGQNVTFRCDPISEHNRLYWYRQTLGQGPEFLTYFQNEAQLEKSRLLSDRFSAERPKGSFSTLEIQRTEQGDSAMYLCASSLALRNGFGPGTRLTVL.

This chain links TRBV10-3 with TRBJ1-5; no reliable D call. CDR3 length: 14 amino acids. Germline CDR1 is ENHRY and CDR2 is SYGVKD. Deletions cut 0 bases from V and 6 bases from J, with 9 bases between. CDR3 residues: CAISESRVGQPQHF. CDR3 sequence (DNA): TGTGCCATCAGTGAGTCAAGGGTAGGTCAGCCCCAGCATTTT.

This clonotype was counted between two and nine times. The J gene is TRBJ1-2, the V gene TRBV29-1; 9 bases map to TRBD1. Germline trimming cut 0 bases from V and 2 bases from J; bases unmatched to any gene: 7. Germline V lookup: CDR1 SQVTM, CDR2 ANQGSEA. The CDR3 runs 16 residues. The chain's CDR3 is CSVEDRHGTGNYGYTF. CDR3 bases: TGCAGCGTTGAAGATCGCCACGGGACAGGGAACTATGGCTACACCTTC.

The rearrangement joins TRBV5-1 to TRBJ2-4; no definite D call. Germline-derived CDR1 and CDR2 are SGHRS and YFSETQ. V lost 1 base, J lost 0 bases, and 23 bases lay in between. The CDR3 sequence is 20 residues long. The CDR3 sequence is CASSLTTTVVSVGAKNIQYF. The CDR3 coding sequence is TGCGCCAGCAGCTTGACGACAACGGTGGTCTCTGTTGGAGCCAAAAACATTCAGTACTTC.

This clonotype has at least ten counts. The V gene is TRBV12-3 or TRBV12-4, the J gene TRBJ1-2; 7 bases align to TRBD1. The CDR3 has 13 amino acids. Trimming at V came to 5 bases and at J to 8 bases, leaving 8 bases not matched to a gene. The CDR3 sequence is CASSPDRVGGYTF. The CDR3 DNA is TGTGCCAGCAGTCCCGACAGGGTGGGGGGCTACACCTTC.

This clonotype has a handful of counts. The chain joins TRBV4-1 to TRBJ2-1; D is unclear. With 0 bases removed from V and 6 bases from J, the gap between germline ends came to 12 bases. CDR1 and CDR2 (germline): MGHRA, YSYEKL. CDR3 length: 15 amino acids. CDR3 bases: TGCGCCAGCAGCCAAGATAGGAGCCTCCCCAATGAGCAGTTCTTC. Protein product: CASSQDRSLPNEQFF.

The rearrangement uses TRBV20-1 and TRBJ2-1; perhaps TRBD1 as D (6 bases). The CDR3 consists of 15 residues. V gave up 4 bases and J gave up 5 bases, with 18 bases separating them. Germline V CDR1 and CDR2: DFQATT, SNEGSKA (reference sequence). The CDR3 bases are TGCAGTGCTACCATTTCGGGACACCATAACAATGAGCAGTTCTTC. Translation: CSATISGHHNNEQFF.

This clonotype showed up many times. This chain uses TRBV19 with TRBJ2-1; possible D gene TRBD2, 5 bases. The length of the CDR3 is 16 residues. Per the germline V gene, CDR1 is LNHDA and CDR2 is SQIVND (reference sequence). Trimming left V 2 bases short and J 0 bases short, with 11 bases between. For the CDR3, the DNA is TGTGCCAGTAGTATATCCGGGGAGTCCTCCTACAATGAGCAGTTCTTC. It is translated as CASSISGESSYNEQFF.

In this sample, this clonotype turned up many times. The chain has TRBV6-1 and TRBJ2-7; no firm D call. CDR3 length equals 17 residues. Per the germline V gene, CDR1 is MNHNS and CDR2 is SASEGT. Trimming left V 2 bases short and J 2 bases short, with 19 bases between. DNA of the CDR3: TGTGCCAGCAGTGAATTAAAAAGGCGGACCTGGGCCTACGAGCAGTACTTC. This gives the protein CASSELKRRTWAYEQYF.

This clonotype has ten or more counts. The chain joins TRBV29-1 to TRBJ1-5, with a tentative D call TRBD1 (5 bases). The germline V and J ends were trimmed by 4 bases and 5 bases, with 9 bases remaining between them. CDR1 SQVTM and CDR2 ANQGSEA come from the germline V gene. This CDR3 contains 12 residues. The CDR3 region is CSVVEGDQPQHF. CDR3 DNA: TGCAGCGTTGTGGAAGGGGATCAGCCCCAGCATTTT.

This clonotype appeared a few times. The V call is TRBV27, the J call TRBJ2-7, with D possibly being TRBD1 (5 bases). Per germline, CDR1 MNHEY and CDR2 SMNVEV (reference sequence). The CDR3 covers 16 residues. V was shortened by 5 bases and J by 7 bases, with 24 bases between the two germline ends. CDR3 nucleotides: TGTGCCAGCAGTCCCACCTCTCAGGGATTTCCTAGGGAGCAGTACGTC. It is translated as CASSPTSQGFPREQYV.

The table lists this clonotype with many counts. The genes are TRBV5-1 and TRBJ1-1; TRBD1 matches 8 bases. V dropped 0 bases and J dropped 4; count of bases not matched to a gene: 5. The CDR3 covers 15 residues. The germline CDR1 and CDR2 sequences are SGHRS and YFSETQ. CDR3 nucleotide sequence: TGCGCCAGCAGCTTGGACAGGGGGGCGGGCACTGAAGCTTTCTTT. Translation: CASSLDRGAGTEAFF. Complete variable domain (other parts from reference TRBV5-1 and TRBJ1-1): KAGVTQTPRYLIKTRGQQVTLSCSPISGHRSVSWYQQTPGQGLQFLFEYFSETQRNKGNFPGRFSGRQFSNSRSEMNVSTLELGDSALYLCASSLDRGAGTEAFFGQGTRLTVV.

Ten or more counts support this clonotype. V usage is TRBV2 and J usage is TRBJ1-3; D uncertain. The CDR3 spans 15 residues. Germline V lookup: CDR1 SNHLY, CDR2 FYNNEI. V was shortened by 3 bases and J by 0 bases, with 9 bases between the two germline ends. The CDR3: CASSDMEVSGNTIYF. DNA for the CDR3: TGTGCCAGCAGTGATATGGAGGTCTCTGGAAACACCATATATTTT.